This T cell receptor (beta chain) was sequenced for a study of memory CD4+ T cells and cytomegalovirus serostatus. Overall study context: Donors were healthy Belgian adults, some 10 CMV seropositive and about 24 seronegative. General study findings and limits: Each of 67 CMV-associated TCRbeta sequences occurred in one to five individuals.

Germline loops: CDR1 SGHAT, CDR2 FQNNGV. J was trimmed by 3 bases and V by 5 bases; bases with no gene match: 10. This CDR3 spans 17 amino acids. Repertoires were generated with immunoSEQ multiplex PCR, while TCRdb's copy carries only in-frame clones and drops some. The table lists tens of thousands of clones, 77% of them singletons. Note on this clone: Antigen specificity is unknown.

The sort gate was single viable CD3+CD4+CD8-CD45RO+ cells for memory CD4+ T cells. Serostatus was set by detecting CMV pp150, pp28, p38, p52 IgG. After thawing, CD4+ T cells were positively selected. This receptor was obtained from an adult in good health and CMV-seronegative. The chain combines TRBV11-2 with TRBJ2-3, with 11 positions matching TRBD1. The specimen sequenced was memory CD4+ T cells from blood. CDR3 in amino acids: CASSLGTGGRGTDTQYF. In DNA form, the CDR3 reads TGTGCCAGCAGCCTCGGGACAGGGGGTAGGGGGACAGATACGCAGTATTTT.